This T cell receptor (beta chain) is drawn from a study of T cell responses to AZD1222 COVID-19 vaccine. Study-level findings and limits: Clonal diversity was possibly underestimated, and the donors were mostly white British, with more females. CD4 TCRs linked to vaccination spanned spike, dominating at 160-218 and 743-854. Unmutated variant regions reportedly attract nearly half of all spike-specific TCRs.

Sequencing was performed with immunoSEQ multiplex PCR; in TCRdb, only in-frame clones are kept and a portion is missing. In the table there are under 150,000 clones, 90% to 95% of which are singletons. Comments on this clone: The antigen is unknown.

This sequence was found in an adult in good health. The material sequenced was peripheral blood, taken on day 0 of AZD1222 vaccination.

The CDR3 nucleotides are TGTGCCTGGGGGGTAGATCAGCCCCAGCATTTT. Amino acids: CAWGVDQPQHF. The genes are TRBV30 and TRBJ1-5; D not certain. The CDR3 spans 11 residues. CDR1 and CDR2 (germline): GTSNPN, SVGIG (reference sequence). Trimming took off 5 bases at V and 5 bases at J, with 7 bases between the two ends.